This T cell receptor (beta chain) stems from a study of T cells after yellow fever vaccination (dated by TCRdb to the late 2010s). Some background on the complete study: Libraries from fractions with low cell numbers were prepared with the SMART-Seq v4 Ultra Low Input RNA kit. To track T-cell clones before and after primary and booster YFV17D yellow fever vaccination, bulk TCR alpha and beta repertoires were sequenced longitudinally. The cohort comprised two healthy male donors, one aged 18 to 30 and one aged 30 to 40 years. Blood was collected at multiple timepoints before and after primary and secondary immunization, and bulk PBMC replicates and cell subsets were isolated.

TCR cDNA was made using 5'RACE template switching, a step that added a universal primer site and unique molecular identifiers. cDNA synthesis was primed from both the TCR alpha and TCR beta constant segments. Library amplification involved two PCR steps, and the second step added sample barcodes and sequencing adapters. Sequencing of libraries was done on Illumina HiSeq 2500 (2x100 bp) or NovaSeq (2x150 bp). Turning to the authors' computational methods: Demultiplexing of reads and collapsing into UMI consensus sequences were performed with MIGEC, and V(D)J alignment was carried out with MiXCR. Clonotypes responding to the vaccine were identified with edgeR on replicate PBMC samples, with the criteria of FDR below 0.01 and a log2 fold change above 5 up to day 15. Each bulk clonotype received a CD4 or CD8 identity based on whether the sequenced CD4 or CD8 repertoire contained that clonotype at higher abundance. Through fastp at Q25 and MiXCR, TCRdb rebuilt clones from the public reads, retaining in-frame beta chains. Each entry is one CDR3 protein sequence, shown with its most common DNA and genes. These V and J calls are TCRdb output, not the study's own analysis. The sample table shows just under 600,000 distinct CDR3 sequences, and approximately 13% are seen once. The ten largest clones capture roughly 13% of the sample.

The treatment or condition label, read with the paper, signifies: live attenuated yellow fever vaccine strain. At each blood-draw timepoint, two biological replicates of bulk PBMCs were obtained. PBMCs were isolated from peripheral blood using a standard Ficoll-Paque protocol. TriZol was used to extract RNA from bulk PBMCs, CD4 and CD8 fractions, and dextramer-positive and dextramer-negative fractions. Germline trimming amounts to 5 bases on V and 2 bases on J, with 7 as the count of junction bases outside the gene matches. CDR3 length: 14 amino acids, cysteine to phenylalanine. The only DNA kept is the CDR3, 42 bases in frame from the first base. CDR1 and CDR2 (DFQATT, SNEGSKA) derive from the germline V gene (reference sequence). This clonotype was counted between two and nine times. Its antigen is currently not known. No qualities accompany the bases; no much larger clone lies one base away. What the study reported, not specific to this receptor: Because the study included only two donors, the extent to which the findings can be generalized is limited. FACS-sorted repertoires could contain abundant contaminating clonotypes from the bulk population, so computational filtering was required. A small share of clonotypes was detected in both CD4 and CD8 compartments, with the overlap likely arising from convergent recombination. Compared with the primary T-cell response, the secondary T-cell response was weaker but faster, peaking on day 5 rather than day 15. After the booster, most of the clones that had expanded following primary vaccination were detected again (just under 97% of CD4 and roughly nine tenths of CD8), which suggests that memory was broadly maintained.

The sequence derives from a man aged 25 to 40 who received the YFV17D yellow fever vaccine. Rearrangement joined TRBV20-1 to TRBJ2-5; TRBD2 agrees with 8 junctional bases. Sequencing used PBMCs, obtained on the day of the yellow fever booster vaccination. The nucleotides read TGCAGTGCTCGGCTAGCGGGCATACAAGAGACCCAGTACTTC. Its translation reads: CSARLAGIQETQYF.